Presented here are 27 T cell receptor beta chains from one specimen sequenced in a study of T cell repertoires in cytomegalovirus infection. Each CDR3 protein is one row after TCRdb ran MiXCR on the reads. The table lists 250,000 or so distinct CDR3 sequences, over 9% of them singletons. Sequenced: PBMCs. The receptors come from a human donor in good health (CMV status not recorded). Some clones in this sample may be carry-over from other donors' samples.

There are many counts of this clonotype. This sequence joins TRBV28 and TRBJ1-2; 8 bases line up with TRBD1. Germline-derived CDR1 and CDR2 are MDHEN and SYDVKM. Germline trimming cut 8 bases from V and 8 bases from J; bases unmatched to any gene: 13. The CDR3 has 14 amino acids. Here the CDR3 reads CASRFSGGVGGYTF. In DNA form, the CDR3 reads TGTGCCAGCCGCTTTTCAGGGGGCGTGGGAGGCTACACCTTC.

This clonotype has at least ten counts. The chain employs TRBV7-2 and TRBJ1-1; no clear D gene. V dropped 0 bases and J dropped 1 base, with 6 bases sitting between them. This CDR3 spans 14 amino acids. Germline V lookup: CDR1 SGHTA, CDR2 FQGNSA. The CDR3 DNA is TGTGCCAGCAGCTTAGCGAGCCAGAACACTGAAGCTTTCTTT. The encoded protein is CASSLASQNTEAFF. Filled out from reference TRBV7-2 and TRBJ1-1, the complete variable domain reads GAGVSQSPSNKVTEKGKDVELRCDPISGHTALYWYRQSLGQGLEFLIYFQGNSAPDKSGLPSDRFSAERTGGSVSTLTIQRTQQEDSAVYLCASSLASQNTEAFFGQGTRLTVV.

This clonotype was counted ten times or more. This sequence joins TRBV6-1 and TRBJ2-3, with TRBD1 matching 10 bases. After removal of 5 bases from V and 5 bases from J, the junction contained 7 bases not matched to a gene. The CDR3 spans 15 residues. Germline V lookup: CDR1 MNHNS, CDR2 SASEGT. The CDR3 DNA reads as TGTGCCAGCAGTTCAGAGACAGGGGGCATAGATACGCAGTATTTT. As protein: CASSSETGGIDTQYF.

This clonotype appeared many times. This chain connects TRBV11-2 to TRBJ2-7; 11 bases map to TRBD2. J was trimmed by 2 bases and V by 5 bases; bases with no gene match: 5. Germline CDR1 SGHAT, CDR2 FQNNGV. This CDR3 is built from 15 residues. The CDR3 here is CASSPRTSGPYEQYF. As DNA, the CDR3 is TGTGCCAGCAGCCCCCGGACTAGCGGGCCCTACGAGCAGTACTTC.

There are many counts of this clonotype. The chain joins TRBV7-9 to TRBJ2-3; TRBD1 might be the D (7 bases). Per the germline V gene, CDR1 is SEHNR and CDR2 is FQNEAQ (reference sequence). The CDR3 spans 16 residues. Deletions cut 4 bases from V and 5 bases from J, with 19 bases between. The DNA of the CDR3 is TGTGCCAGCAGCTCCCCGGGACAGCGGGCTATAGATACGCAGTATTTT. Translating it yields CASSSPGQRAIDTQYF.

This clonotype was recorded a few times. The V and J genes are TRBV28 and TRBJ1-3; D remains unclear. V was trimmed by 2 bases and J by 0 bases, leaving 8 bases between them. The CDR3 totals 15 residues. Germline CDR1 MDHEN, CDR2 SYDVKM. The CDR3, as DNA: TGTGCCAGCAGTTTACCAGGTAGCTCTGGAAACACCATATATTTT. Encoded protein: CASSLPGSSGNTIYF.

This clonotype has at least ten counts. This chain connects TRBV7-2 to TRBJ1-5; D remains ambiguous. V lost 1 base and J 3 bases, leaving 13 bases between the germline ends. The CDR3 is made up of 16 amino acids. The germline CDR1 and CDR2 sequences are SGHTA and FQGNSA. This CDR3 is CASSLVISQPNQPQHF. In DNA, the CDR3 is TGTGCCAGCAGCTTAGTCATCAGCCAGCCCAATCAGCCCCAGCATTTT.

This clonotype was counted many times. This chain links TRBV12-3 or TRBV12-4 with TRBJ1-5, with TRBD1 identical over 7 bases. CDR3 size: 14 residues. Losses at the gene ends were 7 bases for V and 0 bases for J; bases not matched to a gene: 3. CDR3 nucleotides: TGTGCCAGCACCCAGGGGGTTAGCAATCAGCCCCAGCATTTT. Translating it yields CASTQGVSNQPQHF.

Only a few counts were recorded for this clonotype. CDR3 DNA: TGCGCCAGCAGCCAAGTCGGACAGAGTTACAATGAGCAGTTCTTC. Translation gives CASSQVGQSYNEQFF. The rearrangement uses TRBV4-3 and TRBJ2-1, with D possibly TRBD1 on 6 matching bases. CDR1 and CDR2 from the germline V gene are LGHNA and YSLEER. The CDR3 runs to 15 residues. V dropped 1 base and J dropped 4 bases, with 11 bases sitting between them.

This clonotype came up many times. The chain recombines TRBV7-8 with TRBJ2-1; 8 nucleotides agree with TRBD1. In germline, CDR1 is SGHVS, CDR2 FQNEAQ. Germline trimming cut 4 bases from V and 9 bases from J; bases unmatched to any gene: 5. The CDR3 has 13 residues. The CDR3 region is CASSSLQGGEQFF. The DNA for the CDR3 is TGTGCCAGCAGCTCCTTACAGGGGGGTGAGCAGTTCTTC.

This clonotype has a handful of counts. The rearrangement joins TRBV19 to TRBJ1-5, with a weak D call TRBD1 (5 bases). CDR1 and CDR2 (germline): LNHDA, SQIVND (reference sequence). This CDR3 is 15 amino acids long. Between the trimmed V and J ends, which lost 5 bases and 7 bases, there was a span of 18 bases. In DNA, the CDR3 is TGTGCCAGTAGTCCAGACAGTGAATGGGACCAGCCCCAGCATTTT. It codes for CASSPDSEWDQPQHF.

The chain couples TRBV6-2 or TRBV6-3 to TRBJ2-2, with 13 bases identical to TRBD2. V gave up 5 bases and J gave up 7 bases; unmatched junction bases: 7. Germline loops: CDR1 MNHEY, CDR2 SVGEGT. The CDR3 length is 16 residues. Here the CDR3 reads CASSRTSGGTDGELFF. The CDR3 region has the DNA TGTGCCAGCAGTCGGACTAGCGGGGGTACCGACGGGGAGCTGTTTTTT.

This chain connects TRBV30 to TRBJ2-2; 8 bases agree with TRBD1. The CDR3 runs to 18 residues. Looked up from germline, CDR1 is GTSNPN and CDR2 is SVGIG (reference sequence). J was trimmed by 5 bases and V by 0 bases; bases with no gene match: 14. CDR3 amino acids: CAWSVLRDRGLTTGELFF. DNA of the CDR3: TGTGCCTGGAGTGTACTGAGAGACAGGGGACTTACTACCGGGGAGCTGTTTTTT.

This clonotype was picked up many times. The chain is built from TRBV7-2 and TRBJ2-7, with TRBD2 matching over 10 bases. The germline V gene encodes CDR1 SGHTA and CDR2 FQGNSA. Trimming cost V 5 bases and J 3 bases; bases outside gene matches: 7. The CDR3 has 15 amino acids. Written as DNA, the CDR3 is TGTGCCAGCAGCATTTCTAGCGGGGGAGACTACGAGCAGTACTTC. Translating gives CASSISSGGDYEQYF.

This clonotype was seen ten or more times. The chain uses TRBV6-5 and TRBJ2-1; 9 bases align to TRBD2. The germline V gene encodes CDR1 MNHEY and CDR2 SVGAGI. V shed 1 base, J shed 14 bases, and the junction held 9 bases outside the gene matches. The CDR3 runs to 14 residues. The CDR3 sequence is CASSYLGAGGRKFF. CDR3 in DNA: TGTGCCAGCAGTTACTTGGGAGCGGGGGGCAGGAAGTTCTTC.

This clonotype occurred a few times. The chain joins TRBV20-1 to TRBJ2-7; D unclear. CDR1 is DFQATT and CDR2 is SNEGSKA in the germline V gene (reference sequence). Trimming left V 2 bases short and J 7 bases short, with 12 bases between. This CDR3 contains 12 residues. The CDR3 sequence is CSARLGLEEQYF. As DNA, the CDR3 is TGCAGTGCTAGACTAGGGTTAGAGGAGCAGTACTTC.

There are a few counts of this clonotype. The V and J genes are TRBV23-1 and TRBJ2-5; possibly TRBD1 for D (6 bases). TRBV23-1 is an ORF, with its function uncertain. V was pared by 3 bases and J by 5 bases, with 16 bases between. The CDR3 loop spans 15 amino acids. The CDR3 region has the DNA TGCGCCAGCAGTCATTACACAGGGTTGTGGGAGACCCAGTACTTC. Its translation is CASSHYTGLWETQYF.

This clonotype has at least ten counts. The V and J genes are TRBV7-8 and TRBJ2-7; 9 nucleotides align to TRBD1. CDR1 is SGHVS and CDR2 is FQNEAQ in the germline V gene. J lost 1 base, V lost 2 bases, and 3 bases had no gene match. The CDR3 consists of 15 residues. The CDR3 bases are TGTGCCAGCAGCTTATGGACAGGGGAATCCTACGAGCAGTACTTC. It yields the protein CASSLWTGESYEQYF.

The sample holds a few counts of this clonotype. V is TRBV30 and J is TRBJ2-2, with D uncertain. From germline, CDR1 is GTSNPN and CDR2 SVGIG (reference sequence). The CDR3 is 13 amino acids. V lost 2 bases to trimming and J lost 1 base, with 5 bases between them. Here the CDR3 DNA reads TGTGCCTGGAGTAGACAGAACACCGGGGAGCTGTTTTTT. It is translated as CAWSRQNTGELFF.

This clonotype has ten or more counts. This chain connects TRBV28 to TRBJ2-7; D might be TRBD2 (6 bases). CDR1 is MDHEN, CDR2 SYDVKM, per germline. The V gene lost 3 bases and the J gene lost 7 bases, with 19 bases spanning the gap. The CDR3 totals 15 residues. The CDR3 sequence is CASSFPEGPSFEQYF. The CDR3 region has the DNA TGTGCCAGCAGTTTCCCGGAGGGCCCCTCCTTTGAGCAGTACTTC.

This clonotype showed up many times. The chain carries TRBV7-8 and TRBJ2-3, with TRBD2 identical over 11 bases. Germline CDR1 and CDR2: SGHVS and FQNEAQ. V lost 2 bases to trimming and J lost 2 bases; unmatched junction nucleotides: 3. The CDR3 is made up of 16 amino acids. The CDR3 here is CASSLRLAGLTDTQYF. The DNA for the CDR3 is TGTGCCAGCAGCTTACGACTAGCGGGGCTCACAGATACGCAGTATTTT.

V and J are TRBV11-3 and TRBJ2-4, with D possibly TRBD2 on 6 matching bases. The CDR3 extends over 15 amino acids. Germline-derived CDR1 and CDR2 are SGHNT and YENEEA. The V end lost 1 base, the J end lost 7 bases, and 14 bases lay between the germline ends. The CDR3, as DNA: TGTGCCAGCAGCTTAGGAGGGACTGTAAAGAACATTCAGTACTTC. It yields the protein CASSLGGTVKNIQYF.

Many counts were recorded for this clonotype. The chain uses TRBV7-8 and TRBJ1-3; D is unclear. Per germline, CDR1 SGHVS and CDR2 FQNEAQ. CDR3 length: 17 amino acids. Trimming took off 2 bases at V and 2 bases at J, with 16 bases between the two ends. This CDR3 reads CASSLSQREVTGNTIYF. The CDR3 nucleotides are TGTGCCAGCAGCTTATCCCAACGAGAGGTGACTGGAAACACCATATATTTT.

The table lists this clonotype with a few counts. The rearrangement links TRBV2 to TRBJ1-2, with 10 nucleotides matching TRBD1. J lost 2 bases, V lost 2 bases, and 5 bases had no gene match. The V gene's germline CDR1 is SNHLY and CDR2 FYNNEI. The CDR3 extends over 16 amino acids. This chain's CDR3 is CASSEISGQGNYGYTF. CDR3 DNA sequence: TGTGCCAGCAGTGAAATCTCGGGACAGGGGAACTATGGCTACACCTTC.

This clonotype was counted ten times or more. This rearrangement joins TRBV6-1 to TRBJ1-5; D is uncertain. V lost 6 bases, J lost 4 bases, and 16 bases lay in between. This CDR3 is built from 15 residues. The germline gives CDR1 MNHNS, CDR2 SASEGT. The DNA for the CDR3 is TGTGCCAGCAGGGAAACTACCGGGCCAAATCAGCCCCAGCATTTT. Translating gives CASRETTGPNQPQHF.

This clonotype was picked up many times. The V and J genes are TRBV7-6 and TRBJ1-2; possible D gene TRBD1, 5 bases. Trimming took off 1 base at V and 2 bases at J, with 17 bases between the two ends. Germline V gives CDR1 SGHVS, CDR2 FNYEAQ. The CDR3 length is 17 residues. The CDR3 spells CASSLDTTSGRNYGYTF. The CDR3 DNA sequence: TGTGCCAGCAGCTTAGACACAACCTCGGGACGGAACTATGGCTACACCTTC.

This clonotype was picked up one time. One end of the junction does not line up with germline, which may come from a read error. The rearrangement uses TRBV7-9 and TRBJ2-2; a weak D match, TRBD1 (7 bases). Germline CDR1 is SEHNR and CDR2 is FQNEAQ (reference sequence). This CDR3 contains 18 residues. CDR3 coding DNA: TGTGCCAGCAGCCTAGCTTTCGGGGGACAGCGGAACACCGGGGAGCTGTTTTTT. It yields the protein CASSLAFGGQRNTGELFF.